The 8 T cell receptor beta chains reported below all come from one sample, sequenced in a study of CXCR3-negative and CXCR3-positive naive CD8 T cells. Researchers prepared the TRB cDNA libraries using 5' RACE with UMI labels. From the 5' RACE reads, TCRdb lists one entry per CDR3 protein and no DNA. Recorded for this sample: about 150,000 distinct CDR3 sequences. Broader study findings: When CXCR3-positive naive cells were set against CXCR3-negative naive cells, the former had more hydrophobic TRB CDR3s.

These receptors' targets are unknown. The sequenced sample consisted of naive CXCR3+ CD8+ T cells from blood. The subset: CD45RO-CCR7+CD27+CD95- naive CD8+ T cells expressing CXCR3 (TNR3+). Receptors were obtained from a human donor in good health. Some clones in this sample may be carry-over from other donors' samples.

The rearrangement links TRBV4-1 to TRBJ1-1. Per germline, CDR1 MGHRA and CDR2 YSYEKL. The CDR3 spans 15 residues. CDR3 amino acids: CASSQGAEMNTEAFF.

The J gene is TRBJ1-1, the V gene TRBV7-2; lacking DNA, the TRBD1 call made by TCRdb goes unchecked. The CDR3 covers 15 residues. Looked up from germline, CDR1 is SGHTA and CDR2 is FQGNSA. CDR3 sequence: CASSFLQGWNTEAFF.

The chain carries TRBV20-1 and TRBJ2-2; TCRdb outputs TRBD1, but without DNA this stays unchecked. CDR1 DFQATT and CDR2 SNEGSKA come from the germline V gene (reference sequence). This CDR3 contains 16 residues. CDR3 region: CSARDKGTGSTGELFF.

The chain carries TRBV28 and TRBJ2-3; without DNA, the TCRdb call of TRBD2 cannot be checked. Germline lookup yields CDR1 MDHEN and CDR2 SYDVKM. CDR3 length: 15 amino acids. The CDR3 here is CASSPWRGRGPTQYF.

V and J are TRBV7-9 and TRBJ1-2. Germline CDR1 SEHNR, CDR2 FQNEAQ (reference sequence). The CDR3 runs 13 residues. CDR3 protein: CASSLAGYYGYTF.

The chain is built from TRBV27 and TRBJ1-1. The CDR3 runs to 13 residues. Germline CDR1 and CDR2: MNHEY and SMNVEV (reference sequence). CDR3 sequence: CASSTSGTTEAFF.

The rearrangement joins TRBV10-2 to TRBJ1-2; TCRdb's D call of TRBD1 is untestable without DNA. The germline CDR1 and CDR2 sequences are WSHSY and SAAADI. The CDR3 totals 17 residues. CDR3 residues: CASTRDQGYPEYYGYTF.

This sequence joins TRBV10-2 and TRBJ1-5; TCRdb gives TRBD1 as the D gene, but with no DNA this cannot be confirmed. The V gene's germline CDR1 is WSHSY and CDR2 SAAADI. The CDR3 is 14 residues long. The CDR3: CASSDSQGSQPQHF.